The source of this T cell receptor beta chain is a study of T-cell memory formation after mild COVID-19. V lost 10 bases to trimming and J lost 3 bases; unmatched junction nucleotides: 9. The CDR3 covers 14 residues. CDR1 is ENHRY and CDR2 is SYGVKD in the germline V gene. TCRdb independently ran MiXCR on the 5' RACE reads; one entry per CDR3 protein. The table records under 450,000 distinct CDR3 sequences, 23% of them present only once. This rearrangement joins TRBV10-3 to TRBJ2-7, with TRBD2 matching 10 bases. This TCR derives from an adult woman who had mild COVID-19 (a few samples of this study predate the infection). Cell type and time point are not known. Sequencing was done on a sample of PBMCs or a T cell subset sorted from them (not recorded which). CDR3 sequence: CATRRLAGVYEQYF. For the CDR3, the DNA is TGTGCCACGAGAAGGCTAGCGGGAGTCTACGAGCAGTACTTC.